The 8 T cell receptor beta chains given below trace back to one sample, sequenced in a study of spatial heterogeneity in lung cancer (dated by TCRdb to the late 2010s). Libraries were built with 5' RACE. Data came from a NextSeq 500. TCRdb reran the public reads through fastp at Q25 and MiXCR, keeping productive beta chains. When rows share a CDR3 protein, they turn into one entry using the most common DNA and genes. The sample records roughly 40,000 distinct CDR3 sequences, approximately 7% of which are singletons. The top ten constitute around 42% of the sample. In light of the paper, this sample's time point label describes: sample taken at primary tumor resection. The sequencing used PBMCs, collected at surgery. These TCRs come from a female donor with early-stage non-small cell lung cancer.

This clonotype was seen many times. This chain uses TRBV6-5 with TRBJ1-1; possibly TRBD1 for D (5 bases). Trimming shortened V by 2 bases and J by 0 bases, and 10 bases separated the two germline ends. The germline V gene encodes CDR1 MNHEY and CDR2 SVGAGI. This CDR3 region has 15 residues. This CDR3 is CASSYGDLMNTEAFF. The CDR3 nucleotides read TGTGCCAGCAGTTACGGGGACCTGATGAACACTGAAGCTTTCTTT.

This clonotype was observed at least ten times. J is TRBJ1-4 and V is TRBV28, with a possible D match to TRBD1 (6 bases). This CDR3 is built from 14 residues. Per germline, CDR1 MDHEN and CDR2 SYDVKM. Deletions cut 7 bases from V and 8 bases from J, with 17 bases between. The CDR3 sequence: CASTLGGGKEKLFF. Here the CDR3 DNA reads TGTGCCAGCACCTTGGGAGGGGGAAAGGAAAAACTGTTTTTT.

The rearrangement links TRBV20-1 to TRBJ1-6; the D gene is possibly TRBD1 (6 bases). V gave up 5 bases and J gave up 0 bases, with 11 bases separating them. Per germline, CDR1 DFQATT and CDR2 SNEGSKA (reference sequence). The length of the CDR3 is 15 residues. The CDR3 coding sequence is TGCAGTGCTCACCAGGGGACCTCCTATAATTCACCCCTCCACTTT. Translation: CSAHQGTSYNSPLHF.

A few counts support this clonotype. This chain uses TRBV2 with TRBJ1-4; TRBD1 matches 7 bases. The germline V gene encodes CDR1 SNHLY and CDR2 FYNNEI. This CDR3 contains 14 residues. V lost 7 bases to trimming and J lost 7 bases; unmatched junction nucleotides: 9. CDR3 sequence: CASNTQGPGEKLFF. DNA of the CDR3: TGTGCCAGCAATACACAGGGGCCGGGTGAAAAACTGTTTTTT.

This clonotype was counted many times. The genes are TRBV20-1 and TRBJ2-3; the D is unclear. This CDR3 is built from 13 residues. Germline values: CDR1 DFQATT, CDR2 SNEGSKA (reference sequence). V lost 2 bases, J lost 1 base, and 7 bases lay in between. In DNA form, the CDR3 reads TGCAGTGCTAGACTAAGTGGCACAGATACGCAGTATTTT. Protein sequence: CSARLSGTDTQYF.

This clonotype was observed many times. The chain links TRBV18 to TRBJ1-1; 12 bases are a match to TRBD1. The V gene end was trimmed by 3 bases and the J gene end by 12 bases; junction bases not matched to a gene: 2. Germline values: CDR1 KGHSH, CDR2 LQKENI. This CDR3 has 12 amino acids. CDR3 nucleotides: TGTGCCAGCTCACCGGGACAGGGGGCGACTTTCTTT. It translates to CASSPGQGATFF.

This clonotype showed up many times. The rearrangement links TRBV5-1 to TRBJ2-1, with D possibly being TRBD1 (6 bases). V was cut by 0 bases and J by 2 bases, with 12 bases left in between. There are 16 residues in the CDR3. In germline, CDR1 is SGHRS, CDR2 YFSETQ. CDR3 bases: TGCGCCAGCAGCTTGGGAGGGGGTGTGGCCTACAATGAGCAGTTCTTC. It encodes CASSLGGGVAYNEQFF.

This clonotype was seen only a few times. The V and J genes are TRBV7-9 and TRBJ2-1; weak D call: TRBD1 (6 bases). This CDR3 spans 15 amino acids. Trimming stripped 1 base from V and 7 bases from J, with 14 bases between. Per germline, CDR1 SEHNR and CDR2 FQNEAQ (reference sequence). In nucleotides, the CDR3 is TGTGCCAGCAGCTTAGTCGCGACAGGAAGTAATGAGCAGTTCTTC. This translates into CASSLVATGSNEQFF.